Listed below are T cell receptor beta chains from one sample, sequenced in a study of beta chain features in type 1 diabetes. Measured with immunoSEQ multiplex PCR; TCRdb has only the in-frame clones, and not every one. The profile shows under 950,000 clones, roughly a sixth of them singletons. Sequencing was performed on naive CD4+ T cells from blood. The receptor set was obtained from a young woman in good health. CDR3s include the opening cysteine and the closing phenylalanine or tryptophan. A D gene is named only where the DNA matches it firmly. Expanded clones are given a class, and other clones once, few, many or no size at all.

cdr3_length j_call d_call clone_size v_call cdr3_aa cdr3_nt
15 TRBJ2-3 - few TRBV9 CASSLTSYSTDTQYF TGTGCCAGCTCTCTGACGTCGTACAGCACAGATACGCAGTATTTT
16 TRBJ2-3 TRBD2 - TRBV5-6 CASSLTTGGLTDTQYF TGTGCCAGCAGCTTAACGACGGGAGGGTTGACAGATACGCAGTATTTT
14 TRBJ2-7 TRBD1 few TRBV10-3 CAIAGTGENYEQYF TGTGCCATCGCAGGGACAGGGGAAAACTACGAGCAGTACTTC
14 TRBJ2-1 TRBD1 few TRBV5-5 CASLSLTGDNEQFF TGTGCCAGCCTATCCTTGACAGGGGACAATGAGCAGTTCTTC
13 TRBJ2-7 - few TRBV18 CASSPPNPYEQYF TGTGCCAGCTCACCACCAAATCCGTACGAGCAGTACTTC
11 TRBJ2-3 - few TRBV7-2 CASSSGISQYF TGTGCCAGCAGCTCCGGGATCAGCCAGTATTTT
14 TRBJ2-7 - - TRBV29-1 CSVFGGAASYEQYF TGCAGCGTTTTCGGGGGCGCGGCGTCCTACGAGCAGTACTTC
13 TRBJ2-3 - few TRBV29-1 CSTGGPSTDTQYF TGCAGCACGGGCGGGCCGAGCACAGATACGCAGTATTTT
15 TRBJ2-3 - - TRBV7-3 CASSPGVSGTDTQYF TGTGCCAGCAGCCCCGGCGTCAGCGGCACAGATACGCAGTATTTT
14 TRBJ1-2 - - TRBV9 CASTPDGANYGYTF TGTGCCAGCACCCCGGACGGAGCTAACTATGGCTACACCTTC
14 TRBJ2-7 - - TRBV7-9 CASSYIGDSYEQYF TGTGCCAGCAGCTATATCGGGGACTCTTACGAGCAGTACTTC
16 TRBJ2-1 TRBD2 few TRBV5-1 CASSPGRGSVVWEQFF TGCGCCAGCAGTCCGGGACGCGGGAGTGTGGTTTGGGAGCAGTTCTTC
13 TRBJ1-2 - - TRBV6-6 CASREQNLYGYTF TGTGCCAGCAGAGAACAGAACCTCTATGGCTACACCTTC
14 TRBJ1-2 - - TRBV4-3 CASSPQEGYYGYTF TGCGCCAGCAGCCCTCAAGAGGGGTACTATGGCTACACCTTC
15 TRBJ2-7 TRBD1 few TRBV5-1 CASSLQQTGVDEQYF TGCGCCAGCAGCTTACAACAAACAGGGGTCGACGAGCAGTACTTC
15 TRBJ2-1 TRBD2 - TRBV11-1 CASSLGSSGSGEQFF TGTGCCAGCAGCTTAGGGTCTAGCGGGAGCGGTGAGCAGTTCTTC
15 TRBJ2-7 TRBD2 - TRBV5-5 CASSLFTSGRHEQYF TGTGCCAGCAGCTTGTTTACTAGCGGGAGACACGAGCAGTACTTC
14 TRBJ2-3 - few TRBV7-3 CASRSSVLTDTQYF TGTGCCAGCAGGTCTAGCGTCCTCACAGATACGCAGTATTTT
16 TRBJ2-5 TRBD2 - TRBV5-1 CASIRGDRGHQETQYF TGCGCCAGCATCCGGGGGGACCGTGGGCATCAAGAGACCCAGTACTTC
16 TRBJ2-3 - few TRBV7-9 CASSHWGRGRSDTQYF TGTGCCAGCAGCCATTGGGGCAGGGGAAGATCAGATACGCAGTATTTT
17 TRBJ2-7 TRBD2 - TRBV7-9 CASSLGFVAGDSYEQYF TGTGCCAGCAGCTTAGGGTTCGTAGCGGGAGATAGCTACGAGCAGTACTTC
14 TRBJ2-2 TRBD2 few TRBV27 CATSSGSSTGELFF TGTGCCACCTCTAGCGGGAGTAGCACCGGGGAGCTGTTTTTT
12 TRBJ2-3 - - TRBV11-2 CASSLNGDTQYF TGTGCCAGCAGCTTAAACGGTGATACGCAGTATTTT
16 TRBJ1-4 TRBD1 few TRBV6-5 CASSYSRQGKNEKLFF TGTGCCAGCAGTTACTCCCGACAGGGGAAAAATGAAAAACTGTTTTTT
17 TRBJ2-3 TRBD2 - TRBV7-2 CASSFVGTRGGTDTQYF TGTGCCAGCAGCTTTGTGGGGACTAGAGGCGGCACAGATACGCAGTATTTT
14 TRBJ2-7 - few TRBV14 CASSRSGHAYEQYF TGTGCCAGCAGCCGATCAGGGCACGCCTACGAGCAGTACTTC
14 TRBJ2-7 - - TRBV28 CASSLEQGVDEQYF TGTGCCAGCAGTTTGGAGCAGGGTGTCGACGAGCAGTACTTC
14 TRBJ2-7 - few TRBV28 CASSLVGDARVQYF TGTGCCAGCAGTTTAGTGGGGGATGCCAGGGTGCAGTACTTC
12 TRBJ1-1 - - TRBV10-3 CAISESGRAAFF TGTGCCATCAGTGAGTCGGGCAGGGCGGCTTTCTTT
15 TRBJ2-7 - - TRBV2 CASSRTQVIAYEQYF TGTGCCAGCAGTAGGACGCAGGTGATTGCCTACGAGCAGTACTTC
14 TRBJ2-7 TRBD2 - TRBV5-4 CASRQAGAGPEQYF TGTGCCAGCAGACAAGCGGGAGCGGGTCCCGAGCAGTACTTC
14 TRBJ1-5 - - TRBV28 CASSLAGGGQPQHF TGTGCCAGCAGTCTAGCGGGGGGGGGACAGCCCCAGCATTTT
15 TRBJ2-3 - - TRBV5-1 CASSLSGASTDTQYF TGCGCCAGCAGCTTAAGCGGAGCTAGCACAGATACGCAGTATTTT
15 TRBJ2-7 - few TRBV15 CATSRAPWMAYEQYF TGTGCCACCAGCAGAGCCCCCTGGATGGCCTACGAGCAGTACTTC
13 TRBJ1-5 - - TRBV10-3 CAIAVDSNQPQHF TGTGCCATCGCAGTCGATAGCAATCAGCCCCAGCATTTT
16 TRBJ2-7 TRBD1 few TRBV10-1 CASSFREDRASYEQYF TGCGCCAGCAGTTTCAGGGAGGACAGGGCCTCCTACGAGCAGTACTTC
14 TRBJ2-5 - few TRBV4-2 CASSQEPQGETQYF TGTGCCAGCAGCCAAGAACCACAGGGCGAGACCCAGTACTTC
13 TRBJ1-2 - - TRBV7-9 CASSLDTNYGYTF TGTGCCAGCAGCTTGGACACCAACTATGGCTACACCTTC
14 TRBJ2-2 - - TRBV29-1 CSAQRDTNTGELFF TGCAGCGCCCAACGGGACACGAACACCGGGGAGCTGTTTTTT
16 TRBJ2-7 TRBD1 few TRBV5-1 CASSPRGTGGRNEQYF TGCGCCAGCAGCCCCAGAGGCACAGGGGGCAGGAACGAGCAGTACTTC
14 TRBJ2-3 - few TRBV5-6 CASSLRGSPDTQYF TGTGCCAGCAGCTTGCGTGGCAGCCCAGATACGCAGTATTTT
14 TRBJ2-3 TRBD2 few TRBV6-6 CASNWEGRADTQYF TGTGCCAGCAATTGGGAGGGCCGGGCAGATACGCAGTATTTT
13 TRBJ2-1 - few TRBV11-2 CASSLPLPISLFF TGTGCCAGCAGCTTACCCCTGCCGATCTCTCTGTTCTTC
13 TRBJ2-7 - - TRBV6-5 CASSVGRSYEQYF TGTGCCAGCAGTGTAGGAAGATCCTACGAGCAGTACTTC
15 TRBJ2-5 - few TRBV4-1 CASSLTPSSSETQYF TGCGCCAGCAGCCTGACCCCTAGTTCATCCGAGACCCAGTACTTC
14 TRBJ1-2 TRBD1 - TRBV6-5 CAAKTGGQINGYTF TGTGCCGCAAAGACAGGGGGACAGATAAATGGCTACACCTTC
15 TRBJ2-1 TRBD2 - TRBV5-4 CASSLTSGSYNEQFF TGTGCCAGCAGCTTAACTAGCGGGAGCTACAATGAGCAGTTCTTC
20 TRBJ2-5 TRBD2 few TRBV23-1 CASSQLRPGLAGLPAETQYF TGCGCCAGCAGTCAATTGAGACCGGGACTAGCGGGATTGCCTGCTGAGACCCAGTACTTC
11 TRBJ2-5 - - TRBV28 CASSLSKTQYF TGTGCCAGCAGTTTATCGAAGACCCAGTACTTC
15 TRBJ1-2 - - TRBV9 CASSGEGRTNYGYTF TGTGCCAGCAGCGGCGAGGGGCGAACTAACTATGGCTACACCTTC
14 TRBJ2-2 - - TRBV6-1 CASSQLPFGGELFF TGTGCCAGCAGCCAACTCCCTTTTGGCGGGGAGCTGTTTTTT
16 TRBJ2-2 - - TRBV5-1 CASSLDSLSNTGELFF TGCGCCAGCAGCTTGGACAGTTTATCGAACACCGGGGAGCTGTTTTTT
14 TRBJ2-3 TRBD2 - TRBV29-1 CSVKILAGTDTQYF TGCAGCGTTAAAATCCTAGCGGGGACAGATACGCAGTATTTT
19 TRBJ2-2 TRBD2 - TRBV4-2 CASSQAGLAGVANTGELFF TGTGCCAGCAGCCAGGCAGGGCTAGCGGGCGTTGCGAACACCGGGGAGCTGTTTTTT
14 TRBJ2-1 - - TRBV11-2 CASSLGYRFNEQFF TGTGCCAGCAGCTTAGGATACAGGTTCAATGAGCAGTTCTTC
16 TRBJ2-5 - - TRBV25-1 CASSESGTGEVGTQYF TGTGCCAGCAGTGAATCGGGTACAGGGGAGGTTGGGACCCAGTACTTC
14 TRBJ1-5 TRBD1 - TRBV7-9 CASSRGQTNQPQHF TGTGCCAGCAGCCGGGGACAGACCAATCAGCCCCAGCATTTT
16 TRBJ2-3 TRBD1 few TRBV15 CATSRDRTGWTDTQYF TGTGCCACCAGCAGAGATAGGACAGGGTGGACAGATACGCAGTATTTT
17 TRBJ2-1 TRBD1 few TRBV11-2 CASSPGTGRETYNEQFF TGTGCCAGCAGCCCTGGGACAGGTCGGGAGACCTACAATGAGCAGTTCTTC
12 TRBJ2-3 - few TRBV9 CASSGEGLTQYF TGTGCCAGCAGCGGAGAGGGTTTAACGCAGTATTTT